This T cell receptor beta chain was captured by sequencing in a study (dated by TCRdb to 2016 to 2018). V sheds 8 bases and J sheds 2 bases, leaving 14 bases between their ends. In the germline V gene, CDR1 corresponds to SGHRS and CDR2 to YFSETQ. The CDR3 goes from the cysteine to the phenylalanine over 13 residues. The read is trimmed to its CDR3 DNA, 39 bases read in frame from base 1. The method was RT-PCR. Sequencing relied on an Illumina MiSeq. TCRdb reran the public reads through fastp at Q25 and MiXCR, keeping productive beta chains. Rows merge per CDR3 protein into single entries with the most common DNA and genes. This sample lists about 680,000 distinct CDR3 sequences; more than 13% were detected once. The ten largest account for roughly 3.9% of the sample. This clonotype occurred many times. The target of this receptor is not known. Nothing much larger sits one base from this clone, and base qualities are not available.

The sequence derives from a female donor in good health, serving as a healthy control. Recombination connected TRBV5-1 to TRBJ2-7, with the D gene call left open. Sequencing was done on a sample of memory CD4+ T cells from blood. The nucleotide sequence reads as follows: TGCGCCAGTTCCAAGGGCGGAACCTACGAGCAGTACTTC. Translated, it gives CASSKGGTYEQYF.